This record looks at one T cell receptor beta chain sequence and its context. The libraries were made with immunoSEQ v3. Sequencing depth was some 2 million read pairs for survey level, about 5-6 million for deep. Only in-frame clones appear in the TCRdb table, and some are missing; sequencing was by immunoSEQ multiplex PCR. The sample records about 60,000 clones, 55% to 70% being singletons. As for time point: pre-treatment sample, taken before nivolumab and TIL therapy. This entry belongs to a study of TIL therapy for anti-PD-1-resistant metastatic lung cancer. The overall study: Patients then received nivolumab; progressors got lymphodepletion, TIL and IL-2. Median tumor mutation burden was under 1.9 mutations per megabase. Most patients had lung adenocarcinoma; several tumors were EGFR-mutant, two ALK-rearranged; half smoked currently or formerly.

Germline lookup yields CDR1 SGHDT and CDR2 YYEEEE. The CDR3 runs 16 residues. The trim removed 3 bases at V and 1 base at J, leaving 7 bases unmatched. The specimen comprised blood, sampled at baseline. The V and J genes are TRBV5-6 and TRBJ2-5; 9 nucleotides agree with TRBD2. The TCR sequence derives from a person aged 25-80 years with non-small cell lung cancer. CDR3 protein: CASSWLGGLAQETQYF. CDR3 DNA: TGTGCCAGCAGCTGGCTTGGGGGACTAGCCCAAGAGACCCAGTACTTC.